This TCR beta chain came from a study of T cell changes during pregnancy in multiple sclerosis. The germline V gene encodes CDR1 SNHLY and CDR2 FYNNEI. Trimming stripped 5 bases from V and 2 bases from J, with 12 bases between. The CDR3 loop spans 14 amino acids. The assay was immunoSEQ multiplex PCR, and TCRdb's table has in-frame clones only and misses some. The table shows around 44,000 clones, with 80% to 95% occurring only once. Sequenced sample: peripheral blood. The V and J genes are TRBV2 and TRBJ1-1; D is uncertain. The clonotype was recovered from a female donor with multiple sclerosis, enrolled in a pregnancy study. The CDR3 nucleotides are TGTGCCAGCAGTCTAAGAGAGGGCAACACTGAAGCTTTCTTT. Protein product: CASSLREGNTEAFF.